One and the same sample provided the 14 T cell receptor beta chains below, sequenced in a study of vaccination effects on CD4 cells after COVID-19. Only in-frame clones appear in the TCRdb table, and some are missing; sequencing was by immunoSEQ multiplex PCR. The sample yields 25,000 to 30,000 clones, 73% seen once. Their antigen targets remain unknown. Expansion with viral peptide pools was applied to antigen-specific CD4+ T cells by the ViraFEST assay prior to sequencing. Having been cultured for ten to eleven days, the cells underwent CD4+ T cell isolation. Participants got two doses of BNT162b2 or mRNA-1273 vaccine. The source material was CD4+ T cells from PBMCs cultured with HCoV-NL63 spike peptides, sampled after COVID-19 vaccination. Source of these receptors: a human donor who received a COVID-19 vaccine.

With regard to this clone: The junction differs from germline at one of its ends, possibly a read error. The J gene is TRBJ1-2, the V gene TRBV6-1; D uncertain. Germline assignment: CDR1 MNHNS and CDR2 SASEGT. This CDR3 is built from 13 residues. Here the CDR3 reads CASSEGQNYGYTF. The CDR3 nucleotides are TGTGCCAGCAGCGAAGGGCAGAACTATGGCTACACCTTC.

The rearrangement uses TRBV5-6 and TRBJ2-7; D is ambiguous. CDR1 SGHDT and CDR2 YYEEEE come from the germline V gene. The CDR3 consists of 12 residues. The V end was cut by 2 bases, the J end by 4 bases, with 7 bases between. CDR3: CASSLFEYEQYF. CDR3 coding DNA: TGTGCCAGCAGCTTATTTGAGTACGAGCAGTACTTC.

The V gene is TRBV11-2, the J gene TRBJ2-7; either TRBD1 or TRBD2 may fit D (5 bases each). CDR3 length: 14 amino acids. The germline gives CDR1 SGHAT, CDR2 FQNNGV. Trimming took off 2 bases at V and 4 bases at J, with 12 bases between the two ends. The chain's CDR3 is CASSLYRGVYEQYF. The CDR3 DNA is TGTGCCAGCAGCTTATACCGAGGGGTTTACGAGCAGTACTTC.

This chain uses TRBV3-1 (or the pseudogene TRBV3-2) with TRBJ2-5; 8 bases align to TRBD2. J was trimmed by 4 bases and V by 1 base; bases with no gene match: 5. CDR3 length equals 15 residues. Germline V gives CDR1 LGHDT, CDR2 YNNKEL (reference sequence). CDR3 DNA sequence: TGTGCCAGCAGCCAAGGGACTAGCTGGGGAGAGACCCAGTACTTC. It specifies CASSQGTSWGETQYF.

This clone was seen only a few times. The chain joins TRBV5-8 to TRBJ1-5, with a weak D call TRBD1 (5 bases). The V and J ends lost 0 bases and 3 bases respectively, with 10 bases between them. The CDR3 totals 15 residues. The germline V gene has CDR1 SGHTS and CDR2 YDEGEE. The CDR3 here is CASSLGDSYNQPQHF. DNA for the CDR3: TGTGCCAGCAGCTTGGGAGACAGTTACAATCAGCCCCAGCATTTT.

This clone was detected a few times. The chain employs TRBV6-1 and TRBJ2-5; 13 bases line up with TRBD2. The junction had 2 bases not matched to a gene; V was cut back by 2 bases and J by 5 bases. CDR1 MNHNS and CDR2 SASEGT come from the germline V gene. This CDR3 contains 15 residues. CDR3 nucleotides: TGTGCCAGCAGTGAAACTAGCGGGGGGGCCGAGACCCAGTACTTC. Translated: CASSETSGGAETQYF.

The chain employs TRBV6-6 and TRBJ2-3, with TRBD2 matching 7 bases. Germline V CDR1 and CDR2: MNHNY, SVGAGI (reference sequence). The CDR3 extends over 13 amino acids. Germline trimming cut 2 bases from V and 7 bases from J; bases unmatched to any gene: 3. CDR3 in amino acids: CASSYEAGNTQYF. CDR3 sequence (DNA): TGTGCCAGCAGTTACGAAGCGGGAAATACGCAGTATTTT.

V gene TRBV2 combines with J gene TRBJ1-2; D ambiguous. This CDR3 region has 12 residues. Germline V gives CDR1 SNHLY, CDR2 FYNNEI. The V and J ends lost 2 bases and 8 bases respectively, with 9 bases between them. This CDR3 reads CASSELIGGYTF. In DNA, the CDR3 is TGTGCCAGCAGTGAACTTATCGGCGGCTACACCTTC.

V usage is TRBV11-2 and J usage is TRBJ1-4, with 8 bases lining up with TRBD1. The germline V gene encodes CDR1 SGHAT and CDR2 FQNNGV. The CDR3 is 16 amino acids. V dropped 0 bases and J dropped 8; count of bases not matched to a gene: 8. CDR3 sequence reads: CASSLDHRGGREKLFF. In DNA form, the CDR3 reads TGTGCCAGCAGCTTAGACCACAGGGGGGGGCGAGAAAAACTGTTTTTT.

The chain employs TRBV30 and TRBJ2-7; D unresolved. CDR1 is GTSNPN, CDR2 SVGIG, per germline (reference sequence). The CDR3 contains 13 residues. Trimming pared 0 bases from V and 2 bases from J, leaving 8 bases between. The CDR3 region is CAWSVGLAYEQYF. The CDR3, as DNA: TGTGCCTGGAGTGTAGGTCTAGCCTACGAGCAGTACTTC.

This clone was recorded once. The chain combines TRBV24-1 with TRBJ1-1; perhaps TRBD1 as D (5 bases). Germline-derived CDR1 and CDR2 are KGHDR and SFDVKD. There are 13 residues in the CDR3. Trimming cost V 10 bases and J 2 bases, with 13 bases left between them. The CDR3 here is CATSSRTNTEAFF. The CDR3 nucleotides are TGTGCCACGTCGTCTAGGACAAACACTGAAGCTTTCTTT.

In its sample, this clone was seen a few times. The chain carries TRBV6-6 and TRBJ1-1, with a possible D match to TRBD1 (5 bases). Deletions cut 4 bases from V and 0 bases from J, with 9 bases between. The CDR3 spans 14 residues. Germline V gene sequence: CDR1 MNHNY, CDR2 SVGAGI (reference sequence). The CDR3 spells CASSSEGLNTEAFF. In DNA, the CDR3 is TGTGCCAGCAGTTCGGAGGGGTTGAACACTGAAGCTTTCTTT.

J is TRBJ2-2 and V is TRBV5-1; D is unresolved. Germline V lookup: CDR1 SGHRS, CDR2 YFSETQ. The CDR3 consists of 15 residues. V dropped 3 bases and J dropped 0 bases, with 9 bases sitting between them. CDR3 protein: CASSWGGSNTGELFF. Written as DNA, the CDR3 is TGCGCCAGCAGCTGGGGTGGTTCGAACACCGGGGAGCTGTTTTTT. Based on the CDR3 plus reference TRBV5-1 and TRBJ2-2, the full variable domain is KAGVTQTPRYLIKTRGQQVTLSCSPISGHRSVSWYQQTPGQGLQFLFEYFSETQRNKGNFPGRFSGRQFSNSRSEMNVSTLELGDSALYLCASSWGGSNTGELFFGEGSRLTVL.

This clone occurred once. This chain joins TRBV5-1 and TRBJ2-5, with 10 bases aligning to TRBD2. The CDR3 runs 16 residues. Unmatched junction bases numbered 11, after V lost 2 bases and J lost 7 bases. Germline V lookup: CDR1 SGHRS, CDR2 YFSETQ. CDR3 residues: CASSFRASGSSGTQYF. CDR3 coding DNA: TGCGCCAGCAGCTTTCGGGCTAGCGGGAGTAGCGGGACCCAGTACTTC. The full variable domain, rest sourced from reference TRBV5-1 and TRBJ2-5, is KAGVTQTPRYLIKTRGQQVTLSCSPISGHRSVSWYQQTPGQGLQFLFEYFSETQRNKGNFPGRFSGRQFSNSRSEMNVSTLELGDSALYLCASSFRASGSSGTQYFGPGTRLLVL.